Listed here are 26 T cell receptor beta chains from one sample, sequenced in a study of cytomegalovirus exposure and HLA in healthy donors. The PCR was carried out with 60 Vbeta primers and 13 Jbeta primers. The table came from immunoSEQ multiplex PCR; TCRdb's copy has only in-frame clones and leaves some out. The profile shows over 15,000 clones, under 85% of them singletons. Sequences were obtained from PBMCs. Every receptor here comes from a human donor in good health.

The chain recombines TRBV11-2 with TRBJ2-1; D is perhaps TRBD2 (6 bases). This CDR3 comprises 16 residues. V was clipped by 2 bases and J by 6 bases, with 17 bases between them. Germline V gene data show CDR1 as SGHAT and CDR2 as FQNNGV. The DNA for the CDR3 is TGTGCCAGCAGCTTATTAATGACTAGTAAGGGCAATGAGCAGTTCTTC. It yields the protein CASSLLMTSKGNEQFF. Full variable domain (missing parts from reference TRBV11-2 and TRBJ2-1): EAGVAQSPRYKIIEKRQSVAFWCNPISGHATLYWYQQILGQGPKLLIQFQNNGVVDDSQLPKDRFSAERLKGVDSTLKIQPAKLEDSAVYLCASSLLMTSKGNEQFFGPGTRLTVL.

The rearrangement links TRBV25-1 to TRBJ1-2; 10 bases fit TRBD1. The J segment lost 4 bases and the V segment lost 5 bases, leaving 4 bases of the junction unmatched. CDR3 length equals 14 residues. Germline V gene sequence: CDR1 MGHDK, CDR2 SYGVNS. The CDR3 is CASSSRQGAYGYTF. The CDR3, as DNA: TGTGCCAGCAGTTCTCGACAGGGGGCCTATGGCTACACCTTC.

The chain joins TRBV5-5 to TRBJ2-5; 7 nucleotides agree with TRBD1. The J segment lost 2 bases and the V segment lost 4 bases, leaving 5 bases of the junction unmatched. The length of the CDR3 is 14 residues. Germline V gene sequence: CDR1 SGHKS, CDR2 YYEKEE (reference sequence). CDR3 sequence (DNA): TGTGCCAGCAGCCAGGGACAGATTCAAGAGACCCAGTACTTC. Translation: CASSQGQIQETQYF.

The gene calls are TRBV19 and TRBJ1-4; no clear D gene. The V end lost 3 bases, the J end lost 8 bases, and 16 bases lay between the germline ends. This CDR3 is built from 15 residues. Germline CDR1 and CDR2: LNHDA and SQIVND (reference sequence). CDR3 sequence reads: CASSIGRGRVEKLFF. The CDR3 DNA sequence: TGTGCCAGTAGTATCGGCCGGGGTCGGGTAGAAAAACTGTTTTTT.

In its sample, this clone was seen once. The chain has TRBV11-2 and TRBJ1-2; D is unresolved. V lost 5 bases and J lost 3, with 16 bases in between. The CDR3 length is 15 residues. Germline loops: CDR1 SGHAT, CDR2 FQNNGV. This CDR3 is CASSPTGIIDYGYTF. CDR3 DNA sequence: TGTGCCAGCAGCCCTACGGGGATAATAGACTATGGCTACACCTTC.

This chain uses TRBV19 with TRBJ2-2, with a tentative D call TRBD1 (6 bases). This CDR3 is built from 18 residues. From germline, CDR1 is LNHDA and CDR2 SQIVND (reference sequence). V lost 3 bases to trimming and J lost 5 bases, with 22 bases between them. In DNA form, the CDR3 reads TGTGCCAGTAGTATGGGACATGCCGGGGCGAGAGGTACCGGGGAGCTGTTTTTT. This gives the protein CASSMGHAGARGTGELFF.

CDR3 in amino acids: CASSHPGTGAYEQYF. CDR3 in DNA: TGCGCCAGCAGTCACCCCGGGACAGGGGCCTACGAGCAGTACTTC. This rearrangement joins TRBV4-1 to TRBJ2-7; 10 bases agree with TRBD1. Germline CDR1 reads MGHRA; CDR2 reads YSYEKL. After removal of 6 bases from V and 2 bases from J, the junction contained 7 bases not matched to a gene. The CDR3 totals 15 residues.

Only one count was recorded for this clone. DNA of the CDR3: TGTGCCAGCACCAGAGGGAATCAGCCCCAGCATTTT. Protein: CASTRGNQPQHF. The rearrangement joins TRBV6-5 to TRBJ1-5; no clear D. Germline V lookup: CDR1 MNHEY, CDR2 SVGAGI. This CDR3 has 12 residues. The germline V and J ends were trimmed by 7 bases and 4 bases, with 8 bases remaining between them.

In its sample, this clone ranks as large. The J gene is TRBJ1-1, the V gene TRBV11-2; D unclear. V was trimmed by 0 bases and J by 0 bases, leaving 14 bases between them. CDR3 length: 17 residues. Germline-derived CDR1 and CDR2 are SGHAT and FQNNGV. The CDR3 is CASSLDYRVSMNTEAFF. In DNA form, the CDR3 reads TGTGCCAGCAGCTTAGATTACCGAGTTTCCATGAACACTGAAGCTTTCTTT.

CDR3 sequence (DNA): TGTGCCAGCAGCCTCAGACAGGGCGGTGGCTACACCTTC. It encodes CASSLRQGGGYTF. This sequence joins TRBV6-5 and TRBJ1-2, with 7 bases aligning to TRBD1. CDR1 and CDR2 (germline): MNHEY, SVGAGI. V dropped 6 bases and J dropped 7; count of bases not matched to a gene: 8. This CDR3 is built from 13 residues.

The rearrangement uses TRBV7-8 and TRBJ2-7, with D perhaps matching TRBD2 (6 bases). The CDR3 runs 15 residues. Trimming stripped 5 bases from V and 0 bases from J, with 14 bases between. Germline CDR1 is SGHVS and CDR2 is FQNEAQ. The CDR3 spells CASSPLEGNSYEQYF. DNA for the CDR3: TGTGCCAGCAGCCCCCTGGAGGGGAACTCCTACGAGCAGTACTTC. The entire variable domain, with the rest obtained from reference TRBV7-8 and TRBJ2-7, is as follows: GAGVSQSPRYKVAKRGQDVALRCDPISGHVSLFWYQQALGQGPEFLTYFQNEAQLDKSGLPSDRFFAERPEGSVSTLKIQRTQQEDSAVYLCASSPLEGNSYEQYFGPGTRLTVT.

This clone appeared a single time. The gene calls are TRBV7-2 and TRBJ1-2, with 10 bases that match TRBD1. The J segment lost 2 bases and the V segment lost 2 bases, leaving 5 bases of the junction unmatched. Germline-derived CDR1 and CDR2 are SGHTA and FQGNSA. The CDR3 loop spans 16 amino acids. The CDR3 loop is CASSLPGTGDNYGYTF. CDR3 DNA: TGTGCCAGCAGCTTACCCGGGACAGGGGACAACTATGGCTACACCTTC.

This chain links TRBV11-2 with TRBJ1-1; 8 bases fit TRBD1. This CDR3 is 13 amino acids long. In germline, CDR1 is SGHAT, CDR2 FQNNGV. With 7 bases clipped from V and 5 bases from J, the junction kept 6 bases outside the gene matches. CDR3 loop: CASTLGQGTEAFF. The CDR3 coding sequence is TGTGCCAGCACCCTAGGACAGGGAACTGAAGCTTTCTTT.

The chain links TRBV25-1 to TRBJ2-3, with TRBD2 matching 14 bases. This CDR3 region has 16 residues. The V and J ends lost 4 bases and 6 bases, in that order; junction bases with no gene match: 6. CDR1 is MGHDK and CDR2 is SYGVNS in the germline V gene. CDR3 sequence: CASSGRTSGGSDTQYF. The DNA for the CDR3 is TGTGCCAGCAGTGGCCGGACTAGCGGGGGGAGTGATACGCAGTATTTT. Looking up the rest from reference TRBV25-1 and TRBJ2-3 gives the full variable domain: EADIYQTPRYLVIGTGKKITLECSQTMGHDKMYWYQQDPGMELHLIHYSYGVNSTEKGDLSSESTVSRIRTEHFPLTLESARPSHTSQYLCASSGRTSGGSDTQYFGPGTRLTVL.

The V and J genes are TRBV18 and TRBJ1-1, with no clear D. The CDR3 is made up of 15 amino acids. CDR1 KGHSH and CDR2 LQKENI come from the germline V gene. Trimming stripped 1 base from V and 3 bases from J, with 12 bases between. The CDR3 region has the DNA TGTGCCAGCTCACCACTGGGGAGGATGGACACTGAAGCTTTCTTT. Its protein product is CASSPLGRMDTEAFF.

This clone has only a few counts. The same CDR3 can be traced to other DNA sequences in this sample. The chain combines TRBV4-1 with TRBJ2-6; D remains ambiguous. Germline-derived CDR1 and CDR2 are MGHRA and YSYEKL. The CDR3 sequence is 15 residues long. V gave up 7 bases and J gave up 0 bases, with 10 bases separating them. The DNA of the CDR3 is TGCGCCAGCAACCAGTTTCTCTCTGGGGCCAACGTCCTGACTTTC. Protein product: CASNQFLSGANVLTF.

CDR3 coding DNA: TGTGCCAGCAGCCAAGATAGAGGTCTCATAGAGACCCAGTACTTC. It encodes CASSQDRGLIETQYF. The rearrangement uses TRBV4-2 and TRBJ2-5; D ambiguous. The V gene's germline CDR1 is LGHNA and CDR2 YNFKEQ. The CDR3 runs to 15 residues. The germline V and J ends were trimmed by 0 bases and 4 bases, with 12 bases remaining between them.

The chain's CDR3 is CASSPNWGDTIYF. CDR3 DNA: TGTGCCAGCAGCCCAAATTGGGGGGACACCATATATTTT. V usage is TRBV9 and J usage is TRBJ1-3; D may be TRBD1 (5 bases). The CDR3 contains 13 residues. Trimming shortened V by 4 bases and J by 8 bases, and 13 bases separated the two germline ends. Germline lookup yields CDR1 SGDLS and CDR2 YYNGEE.

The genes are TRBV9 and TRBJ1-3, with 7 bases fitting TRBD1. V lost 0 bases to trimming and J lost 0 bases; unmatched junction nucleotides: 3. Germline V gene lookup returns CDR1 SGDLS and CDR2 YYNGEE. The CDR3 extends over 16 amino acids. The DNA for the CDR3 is TGTGCCAGCAGCGTAGCGGACAGGTACTCTGGAAACACCATATATTTT. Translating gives CASSVADRYSGNTIYF. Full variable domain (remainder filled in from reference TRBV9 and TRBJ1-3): DSGVTQTPKHLITATGQRVTLRCSPRSGDLSVYWYQQSLDQGLQFLIQYYNGEERAKGNILERFSAQQFPDLHSELNLSSLELGDSALYFCASSVADRYSGNTIYFGEGSWLTVV.

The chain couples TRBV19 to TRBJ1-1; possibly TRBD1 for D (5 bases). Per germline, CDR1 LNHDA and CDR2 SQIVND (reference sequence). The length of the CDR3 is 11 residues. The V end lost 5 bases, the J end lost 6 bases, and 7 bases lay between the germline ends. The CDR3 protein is CASSWGSEAFF. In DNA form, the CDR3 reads TGTGCCAGTAGTTGGGGCTCTGAAGCTTTCTTT.

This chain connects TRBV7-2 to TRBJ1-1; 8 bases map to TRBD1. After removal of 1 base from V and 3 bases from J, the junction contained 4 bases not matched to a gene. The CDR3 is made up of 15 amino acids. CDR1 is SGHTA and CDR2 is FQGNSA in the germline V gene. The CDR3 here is CASSLEGTGDTEAFF. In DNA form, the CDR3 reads TGTGCCAGCAGCTTAGAAGGGACAGGTGACACTGAAGCTTTCTTT.

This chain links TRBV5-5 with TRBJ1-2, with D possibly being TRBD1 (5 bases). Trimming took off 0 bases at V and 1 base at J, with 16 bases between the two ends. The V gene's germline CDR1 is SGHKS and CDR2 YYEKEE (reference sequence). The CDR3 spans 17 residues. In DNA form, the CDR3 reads TGTGCCAGCAGCTTGGCGGGGGGATGGGGACTTAACTATGGCTACACCTTC. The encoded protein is CASSLAGGWGLNYGYTF.

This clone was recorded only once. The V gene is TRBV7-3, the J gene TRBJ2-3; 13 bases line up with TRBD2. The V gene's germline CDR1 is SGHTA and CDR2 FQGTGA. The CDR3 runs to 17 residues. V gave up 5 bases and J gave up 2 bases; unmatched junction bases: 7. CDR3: CASSKGLAGATTDTQYF. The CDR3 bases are TGTGCCAGCAGCAAAGGACTAGCGGGGGCTACCACAGATACGCAGTATTTT.

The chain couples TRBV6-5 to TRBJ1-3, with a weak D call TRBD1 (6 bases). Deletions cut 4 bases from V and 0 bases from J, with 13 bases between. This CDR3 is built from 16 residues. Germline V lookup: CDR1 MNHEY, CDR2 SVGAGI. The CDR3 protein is CASSLGAASSGNTIYF. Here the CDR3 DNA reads TGTGCCAGCAGTTTGGGGGCTGCTAGCTCTGGAAACACCATATATTTT.

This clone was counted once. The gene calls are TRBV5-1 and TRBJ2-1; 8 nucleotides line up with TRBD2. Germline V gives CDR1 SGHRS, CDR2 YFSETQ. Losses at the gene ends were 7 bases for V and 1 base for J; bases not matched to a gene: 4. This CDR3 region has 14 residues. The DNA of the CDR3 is TGCGCCAGCCGCAGCGGGAGTTCCTACAATGAGCAGTTCTTC. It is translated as CASRSGSSYNEQFF.

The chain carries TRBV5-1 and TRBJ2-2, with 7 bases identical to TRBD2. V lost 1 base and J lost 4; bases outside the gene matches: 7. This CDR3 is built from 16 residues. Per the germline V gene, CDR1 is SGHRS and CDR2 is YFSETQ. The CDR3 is CASSLNSREITGELFF. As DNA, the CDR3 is TGCGCCAGCAGCTTGAATTCGCGGGAGATCACCGGGGAGCTGTTTTTT. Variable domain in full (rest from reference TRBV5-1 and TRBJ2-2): KAGVTQTPRYLIKTRGQQVTLSCSPISGHRSVSWYQQTPGQGLQFLFEYFSETQRNKGNFPGRFSGRQFSNSRSEMNVSTLELGDSALYLCASSLNSREITGELFFGEGSRLTVL.